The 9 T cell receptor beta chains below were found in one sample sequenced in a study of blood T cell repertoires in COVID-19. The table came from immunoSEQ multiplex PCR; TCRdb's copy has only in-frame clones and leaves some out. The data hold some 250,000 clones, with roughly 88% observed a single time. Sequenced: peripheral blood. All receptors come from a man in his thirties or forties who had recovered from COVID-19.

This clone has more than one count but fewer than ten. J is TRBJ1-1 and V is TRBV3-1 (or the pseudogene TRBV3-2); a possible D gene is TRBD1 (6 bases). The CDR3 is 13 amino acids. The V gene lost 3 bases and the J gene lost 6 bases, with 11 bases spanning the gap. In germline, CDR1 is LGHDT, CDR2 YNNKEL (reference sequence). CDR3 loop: CASSQLGTPEAFF. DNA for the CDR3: TGTGCCAGCAGCCAGCTGGGGACACCTGAAGCTTTCTTT.

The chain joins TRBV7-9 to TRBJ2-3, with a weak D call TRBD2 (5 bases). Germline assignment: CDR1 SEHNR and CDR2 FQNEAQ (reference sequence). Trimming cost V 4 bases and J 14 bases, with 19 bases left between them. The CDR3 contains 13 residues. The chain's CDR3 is CASSSIEGSDRYF. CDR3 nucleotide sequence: TGTGCCAGCAGCTCTATAGAAGGGAGCGACCGGTATTTT.

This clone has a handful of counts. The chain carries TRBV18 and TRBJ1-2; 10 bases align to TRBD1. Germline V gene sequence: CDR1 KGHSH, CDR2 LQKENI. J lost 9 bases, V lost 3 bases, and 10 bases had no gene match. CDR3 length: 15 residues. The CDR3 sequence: CASSPPGQGDISYTF. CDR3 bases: TGTGCCAGCTCACCTCCAGGACAGGGGGATATCAGCTACACCTTC. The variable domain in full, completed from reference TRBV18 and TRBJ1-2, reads NAGVMQNPRHLVRRRGQEARLRCSPMKGHSHVYWYRQLPEEGLKFMVYLQKENIIDESGMPKERFSAEFPKEGPSILRIQQVVRGDSAAYFCASSPPGQGDISYTFGSGTRLTVV.

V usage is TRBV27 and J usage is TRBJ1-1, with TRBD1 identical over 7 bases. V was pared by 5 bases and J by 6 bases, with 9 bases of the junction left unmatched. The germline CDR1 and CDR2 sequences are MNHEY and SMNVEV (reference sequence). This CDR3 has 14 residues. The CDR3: CASSPTMTGSEAFF. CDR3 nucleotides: TGTGCCAGCAGTCCTACCATGACAGGGTCTGAAGCTTTCTTT.

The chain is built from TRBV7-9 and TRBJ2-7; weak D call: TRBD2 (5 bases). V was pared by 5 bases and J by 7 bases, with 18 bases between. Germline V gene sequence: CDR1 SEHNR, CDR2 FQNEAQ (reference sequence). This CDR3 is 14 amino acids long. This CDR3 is CASSGKLGPEEQYF. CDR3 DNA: TGTGCCAGCAGCGGAAAACTAGGGCCGGAAGAGCAGTACTTC.

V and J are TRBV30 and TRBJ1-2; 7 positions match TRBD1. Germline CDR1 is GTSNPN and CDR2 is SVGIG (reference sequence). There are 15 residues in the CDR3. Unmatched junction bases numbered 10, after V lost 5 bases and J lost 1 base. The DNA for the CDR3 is TGTGCCTGGCGCGGGACAGTAACTTTTAACTATGGCTACACCTTC. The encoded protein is CAWRGTVTFNYGYTF.

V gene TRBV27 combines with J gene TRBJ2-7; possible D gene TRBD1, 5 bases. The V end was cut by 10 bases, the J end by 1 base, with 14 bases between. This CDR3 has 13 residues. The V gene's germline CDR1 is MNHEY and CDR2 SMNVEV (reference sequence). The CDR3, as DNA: TGTGCCACCGCTTCAGGGCTTTCCTACGAGCAGTACTTC. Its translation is CATASGLSYEQYF.

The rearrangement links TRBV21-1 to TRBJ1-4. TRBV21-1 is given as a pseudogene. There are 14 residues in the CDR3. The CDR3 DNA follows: TGTGCCAGTTGCTGGTGTCGGGAGTCGGAAAAACTGTTTTTT. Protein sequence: CASCWCRESEKLFF.

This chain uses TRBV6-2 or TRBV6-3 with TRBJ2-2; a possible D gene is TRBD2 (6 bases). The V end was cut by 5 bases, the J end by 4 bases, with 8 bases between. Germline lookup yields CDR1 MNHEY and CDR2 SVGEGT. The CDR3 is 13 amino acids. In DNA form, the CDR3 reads TGTGCCAGCAGTGGGGGGTTCACCGGGGAGCTGTTTTTT. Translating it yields CASSGGFTGELFF.